What follows are 18 T cell receptor beta chains derived from one specimen sequenced in a study of neurological immune-mediated disorders. TCRdb called the 5' RACE reads again in MiXCR, with one record for every CDR3 protein. Of about 30,000 distinct CDR3 sequences in the sample, 5.5% to 6% were seen once. Material: CD4+ T cells from blood. The receptors here all came from a woman aged 45-65 years in good health.

The table lists this clonotype with many counts. The chain combines TRBV5-1 with TRBJ1-5; D may be TRBD1 (5 bases). CDR1 is SGHRS, CDR2 YFSETQ, per germline. The CDR3 contains 13 residues. V shed 5 bases and J shed 5 bases, with 11 bases lying between them. This CDR3 is CASRWGMDQPQHF. As DNA, the CDR3 is TGCGCCAGCAGGTGGGGGATGGATCAGCCCCAGCATTTT.

This clonotype is medium-sized. The chain joins TRBV25-1 to TRBJ2-6; the D is unclear. Germline V gives CDR1 MGHDK, CDR2 SYGVNS. Trimming shortened V by 1 base and J by 1 base, and 2 bases separated the two germline ends. This CDR3 has 14 residues. CDR3 DNA: TGTGCCAGCAGTGAATGGTCTGGGGCCAACGTCCTGACTTTC. Amino acids: CASSEWSGANVLTF.

The chain links TRBV20-1 to TRBJ2-1; D remains unclear. The V gene's germline CDR1 is DFQATT and CDR2 SNEGSKA (reference sequence). There are 14 residues in the CDR3. V dropped 3 bases and J dropped 1 base, with 10 bases sitting between them. CDR3 region: CSASPAESYNEQFF. The CDR3, as DNA: TGCAGTGCTAGCCCCGCGGAATCCTACAATGAGCAGTTCTTC.

This clonotype has at least ten counts. V and J are TRBV7-2 and TRBJ2-7; TRBD2 is a possible D gene (6 bases). CDR1 is SGHTA and CDR2 is FQGNSA in the germline V gene. V lost 5 bases, J lost 6 bases, and 17 bases lay in between. The CDR3 covers 14 residues. The CDR3 reads CASSPPGLPSEQYF. The CDR3, as DNA: TGTGCCAGCAGCCCACCGGGACTCCCAAGCGAGCAGTACTTC.

The sample holds many counts of this clonotype. The chain couples TRBV20-1 to TRBJ2-1; 10 nucleotides agree with TRBD2. After removal of 5 bases from V and 5 bases from J, the junction contained 6 bases not matched to a gene. Germline CDR1 DFQATT, CDR2 SNEGSKA (reference sequence). The length of the CDR3 is 14 residues. The CDR3 DNA follows: TGCAGTGCTCTGGGGCTAGCGGGGGACAATGAGCAGTTCTTC. This encodes CSALGLAGDNEQFF.

This clonotype was seen many times. The genes are TRBV5-5 and TRBJ2-7, with 7 bases lining up with TRBD1. With V trimmed by 5 bases and J by 5 bases, 4 bases remained unmatched. Per the germline V gene, CDR1 is SGHKS and CDR2 is YYEKEE (reference sequence). The CDR3 spans 12 residues. In DNA form, the CDR3 reads TGTGCCAGCAGGATGACAGGGAACGAGCAGTACTTC. Translating it yields CASRMTGNEQYF.

This clonotype was found a few times. A much larger clone lies one base from this, so it may be a read error. The chain has TRBV5-1 and TRBJ2-7, with 7 bases that match TRBD1. The V segment lost 9 bases and the J segment 3 bases; nucleotides outside the gene matches: 12. This CDR3 is built from 14 residues. CDR1 and CDR2 from the germline V gene are SGHRS and YFSETQ. CDR3: CANSGRDRSYEQYF. The CDR3 DNA reads as TGCGCCAACAGTGGCCGGGACAGAAGCTACGAGCAGTACTTC.

This clonotype was seen at least ten times. The chain is built from TRBV14 and TRBJ1-6; tentative D call: TRBD1 (6 bases). The CDR3 sequence is 16 residues long. V gave up 1 base and J gave up 10 bases, with 17 bases separating them. Germline CDR1 and CDR2: SGHDN and FVKESK. The CDR3 region has the DNA TGTGCCAGCAGCCAAGTTTTGGGACACGGTGGATCACCCCTCCACTTT. Translating it yields CASSQVLGHGGSPLHF.

This clonotype was observed at least ten times. V is TRBV19 and J is TRBJ1-1; unclear D gene. Trimming removed 3 bases at V and 1 base at J, with 6 bases between. The CDR3 has 13 residues. Germline V gene lookup returns CDR1 LNHDA and CDR2 SQIVND (reference sequence). The CDR3 reads CASSMGWNTEAFF. The CDR3, as DNA: TGTGCCAGTAGTATGGGCTGGAACACTGAAGCTTTCTTT.

This clonotype was seen a handful of times. A much larger clone is a single base away; this may be a read error. The chain links TRBV10-3 to TRBJ1-1; D remains ambiguous. This CDR3 contains 11 residues. V was cut by 2 bases and J by 2 bases, with 0 bases left in between. CDR1 is ENHRY, CDR2 SYGVKD, per germline. This CDR3 is CAISENTEAFF. In nucleotides, the CDR3 is TGTGCCATCAGTGAGAACACTGAAGCTTTCTTT.

In this sample, this clonotype turned up many times. The rearrangement links TRBV6-2 or TRBV6-3 to TRBJ2-2; the match to TRBD2 covers 9 bases. The CDR3 length is 18 residues. CDR1 is MNHEY, CDR2 SVGEGT, per germline. The V and J ends lost 0 bases and 1 base, in that order; junction bases with no gene match: 6. CDR3 nucleotide sequence: TGTGCCAGCAGTTACTCGCCTAGCGGGGCCCAGAACACCGGGGAGCTGTTTTTT. Its protein product is CASSYSPSGAQNTGELFF.

This clonotype was detected ten times or more. Written as DNA, the CDR3 is TGTGCCAGCAGTCCGGGACAGTTCACCGGGGAGCTGTTTTTT. This encodes CASSPGQFTGELFF. The chain has TRBV25-1 and TRBJ2-2; TRBD1 matches at 7 bases. With V trimmed by 5 bases and J by 4 bases, 4 bases remained unmatched. Germline-derived CDR1 and CDR2 are MGHDK and SYGVNS. This CDR3 is built from 14 residues.

V and J are TRBV6-5 and TRBJ1-1; the match to TRBD1 covers 8 bases. V dropped 5 bases and J dropped 4; count of bases not matched to a gene: 3. Germline CDR1 reads MNHEY; CDR2 reads SVGAGI. The CDR3 is made up of 13 amino acids. The CDR3 DNA reads TGTGCCAGCAGTGAACAGGGGGTCACTGAAGCTTTCTTT. Protein sequence: CASSEQGVTEAFF.

In this sample, this clonotype turned up many times. The J gene is TRBJ2-3, the V gene TRBV18; perhaps D is TRBD1 or TRBD2 (5 bases each). Germline loops: CDR1 KGHSH, CDR2 LQKENI. This CDR3 spans 15 amino acids. Trimming removed 6 bases from V and 4 bases from J, with 17 bases in between. In nucleotides, the CDR3 is TGTGCCAGCTCCTCGGCATGGGGGATCGCAGATACGCAGTATTTT. This translates into CASSSAWGIADTQYF.

This clonotype came up many times. The CDR3 bases are TGTGCCAGCTCCGGAGGGGGGAATCAGCCCCAGCATTTT. Its translation is CASSGGGNQPQHF. The chain employs TRBV18 and TRBJ1-5, with a weak D call TRBD1 (6 bases). The germline V and J ends were trimmed by 6 bases and 4 bases, with 10 bases remaining between them. The CDR3 is 13 residues long. Germline assignment: CDR1 KGHSH and CDR2 LQKENI.

This clonotype appeared many times. The chain has TRBV6-5 and TRBJ2-2; D might be TRBD1 (5 bases). Germline-derived CDR1 and CDR2 are MNHEY and SVGAGI. This CDR3 is built from 12 residues. The V and J ends lost 8 bases and 5 bases respectively, with 9 bases between them. The chain's CDR3 is CASYQGTGELFF. DNA for the CDR3: TGTGCCAGCTATCAGGGAACCGGGGAGCTGTTTTTT.

This clonotype has at least ten counts. The V call is TRBV12-3 or TRBV12-4, the J call TRBJ1-1; D is uncertain. V shed 3 bases and J shed 0 bases, with 14 bases lying between them. This CDR3 comprises 16 residues. The DNA of the CDR3 is TGTGCCAGCAGTTTGTTGTCTGGCGGGATGAACACTGAAGCTTTCTTT. This codes for CASSLLSGGMNTEAFF.

This clonotype was detected ten times or more. The chain is built from TRBV13 and TRBJ2-1; 9 nucleotides match TRBD2. The CDR3 runs to 17 residues. The germline V gene encodes CDR1 PRHDT and CDR2 FYEKMQ (reference sequence). Trimming cost V 4 bases and J 4 bases; bases outside gene matches: 11. CDR3 region: CASSSISLAGYYNEQFF. CDR3 in DNA: TGTGCCAGCAGCTCCATCTCCCTAGCGGGGTATTACAATGAGCAGTTCTTC.